This TCR beta chain was identified in a study of T cells after yellow fever vaccination (dated by TCRdb to 2018 to 2020). In the study overall: Libraries from fractions with low cell numbers were prepared with the SMART-Seq v4 Ultra Low Input RNA kit. To track T-cell clones before and after primary and booster YFV17D yellow fever vaccination, bulk TCR alpha and beta repertoires were sequenced longitudinally. Blood samples were taken at several timepoints before and after primary and secondary immunization, and bulk PBMC replicates and cell subsets were isolated. The cohort comprised two healthy male donors, one aged 18 to 30 and one aged 30 to 40 years. What the study reported, not specific to this receptor: Computational filtering was needed because FACS-sorted repertoires could contain abundant contaminating clonotypes from the bulk population. A small fraction of clonotypes showed up in both the CD4 and CD8 compartments, probably as a result of convergent recombination. After the booster, most clones that had expanded after primary vaccination were detected again (around 96% of CD4 and under 90% of CD8), suggesting broad maintenance of memory. Because only two donors were included in the study, the extent to which the findings can be generalized is limited. Compared with the primary T-cell response, the secondary T-cell response was weaker but faster, peaking on day 5 rather than day 15.

Concerning this clonotype itself: Its specific antigen is unknown. No clone much larger than this one lies a single base away; base qualities are absent.

The sample's treatment or condition, from its label and the paper: live attenuated yellow fever vaccine strain. Two biological replicates of bulk PBMCs were collected at each blood-draw timepoint. PBMCs were isolated from peripheral blood using a standard Ficoll-Paque protocol. TriZol was used to extract RNA from bulk PBMCs, CD4 and CD8 fractions, and dextramer-positive and dextramer-negative fractions. The CDR3 has 16 amino acids, counting the end cysteine and phenylalanine. The retained sequence is limited to the CDR3, 48 bases, with the frame set at the first base. CDR1 and CDR2 were assigned from the germline V gene as SGHRS and YFSETQ. V is pruned by 0 bases and J by 6 bases, leaving 7 bases of the junction without a gene match. Synthesis of TCR cDNA relied on 5'RACE template switching, a step that introduced a universal primer site along with unique molecular identifiers. Priming for cDNA synthesis came from both the TCR alpha and TCR beta constant segments. Library amplification involved two PCR steps, and the second step added sample barcodes and sequencing adapters. Sequencing of libraries was performed on Illumina HiSeq 2500 (2x100 bp) or NovaSeq (2x150 bp). From the authors' description of their analysis: Reads were demultiplexed and collapsed into UMI consensus sequences with MIGEC, and V(D)J alignment was performed with MiXCR. Vaccine-responding clonotypes were defined with edgeR using replicate PBMC samples, requiring FDR below 0.01 and a log2 fold change above 5 up to day 15. CD4 or CD8 identity was assigned to each bulk clonotype according to whether the clonotype was present at higher abundance in the sequenced CD4 repertoire or the sequenced CD8 repertoire. In-frame beta chains were kept once TCRdb had trimmed the public reads at Q25 with fastp and called clones with MiXCR. Rows matching on CDR3 protein sequence are summarized as one entry with the most common DNA and genes. TCRdb, not the original authors, processed these V and J calls. This sample is represented by 610,000 or so distinct CDR3 sequences; around 12% of them were singletons. The ten top clones hold more than 13% of the sample.

The chain employs TRBV5-1 and TRBJ2-3; 10 junctional bases match TRBD2. The sample in question was PBMCs, obtained on the day of the yellow fever booster vaccination. The origin of this receptor is a young man who received the YFV17D yellow fever vaccine. The nucleotide sequence reads TGCGCCAGCAGCTTGGTAGTAGCGGGAGGCCGGGATACGCAGTATTTT. It translates as CASSLVVAGGRDTQYF.